This T cell receptor (beta chain) was obtained from a study of T cell responses to AZD1222 COVID-19 vaccine. Study-level points and caveats: Across spike, vaccine-associated CD4 TCRs were found, dominant at 160-218 and 743-854. Clonal diversity was possibly underestimated, and the donors were mostly white British, with more females.

Trimming pared 2 bases from V and 0 bases from J, leaving 11 bases between. The germline V gene encodes CDR1 MNHNS and CDR2 SASEGT. The CDR3 is 16 residues long. Note on this clone: The antigen is undetermined.

TCRdb keeps only in-frame clones here, not all; method: immunoSEQ multiplex PCR. The table lists roughly 150,000 clones, roughly nine tenths of them singletons, with over 1.5% in the top ten. The sequence derives from an adult in good health. The chain has TRBV6-1 and TRBJ1-3, with no clear D. Sequences were derived from peripheral blood, sampled on day 0 of AZD1222 vaccination. Written as DNA, the CDR3 is TGTGCCAGCAGTGAATTATACGAGTACTCTGGAAACACCATATATTTT. This translates into CASSELYEYSGNTIYF.